Presented here are 30 T cell receptor beta chains from one specimen sequenced in a study of response to subunit inactivated influenza vaccine. One entry per CDR3 protein, called by TCRdb with MiXCR from the RT-PCR reads. The sample records approximately 230,000 distinct CDR3 sequences, about 12% being singletons. The starting material was non-naive T cells sorted from PBMCs, obtained around 15 days before vaccination. The receptor source for this set is a man aged 45-65 years who received an inactivated influenza vaccine.

A few counts support this clonotype. This chain joins TRBV5-1 and TRBJ2-6, with D perhaps being TRBD1 or TRBD2 (5 bases each). This CDR3 has 17 residues. V lost 4 bases and J 2 bases, leaving 16 bases between the germline ends. In germline, CDR1 is SGHRS, CDR2 YFSETQ. CDR3 protein: CASSPGRGTPGANVLTF. The CDR3 region has the DNA TGCGCCAGCAGCCCGGGACGGGGAACTCCTGGGGCCAACGTCCTGACTTTC.

This clonotype was seen only once. The gene calls are TRBV11-1 and TRBJ2-7; 9 bases fit TRBD1. Looked up from germline, CDR1 is SGHAT and CDR2 is FQDESV (reference sequence). The CDR3 length is 15 residues. V lost 2 bases to trimming and J lost 3 bases; unmatched junction nucleotides: 5. CDR3 DNA: TGTGCCAGCAGCTTAAGGGACAGGGACCTCTACGAGCAGTACTTC. Protein product: CASSLRDRDLYEQYF.

This sequence joins TRBV6-1 and TRBJ2-7; TRBD1 matches at 10 bases. Germline CDR1 is MNHNS and CDR2 is SASEGT. The CDR3 is 17 residues long. Trimming at V came to 6 bases and at J to 0 bases, leaving 11 bases not matched to a gene. CDR3 region: CASRPDAGQGTSYEQYF. CDR3 DNA sequence: TGTGCCAGCAGACCCGACGCGGGACAGGGGACCTCCTACGAGCAGTACTTC.

This clonotype was counted between two and nine times. The rearrangement links TRBV5-1 to TRBJ2-3; 9 bases are a match to TRBD2. The V gene end was trimmed by 4 bases and the J gene end by 4 bases; junction bases not matched to a gene: 7. The CDR3 extends over 15 amino acids. The germline V gene has CDR1 SGHRS and CDR2 YFSETQ. The CDR3 is CASSLNSGSADTQYF. The DNA for the CDR3 is TGCGCCAGCAGCCTAAATAGCGGGAGCGCAGATACGCAGTATTTT. Full variable domain (missing parts from reference TRBV5-1 and TRBJ2-3): KAGVTQTPRYLIKTRGQQVTLSCSPISGHRSVSWYQQTPGQGLQFLFEYFSETQRNKGNFPGRFSGRQFSNSRSEMNVSTLELGDSALYLCASSLNSGSADTQYFGPGTRLTVL.

This clonotype was detected many times. The chain recombines TRBV29-1 with TRBJ2-1, with a possible D match to TRBD1 (6 bases). Germline assignment: CDR1 SQVTM and CDR2 ANQGSEA. V was trimmed by 5 bases and J by 1 base, leaving 12 bases between them. The CDR3 consists of 14 residues. The CDR3 is CSVYSGTSYNEQFF. Here the CDR3 DNA reads TGCAGCGTTTACTCCGGGACATCCTACAATGAGCAGTTCTTC.

V usage is TRBV29-1 and J usage is TRBJ2-3; possible D gene TRBD1, 5 bases. V gave up 0 bases and J gave up 4 bases, with 20 bases separating them. Germline CDR1 is SQVTM and CDR2 is ANQGSEA. The CDR3 is made up of 17 amino acids. In nucleotides, the CDR3 is TGCAGCGTTGAAGATAGGGTGGGGCAGGGAAGCCCAGATACGCAGTATTTT. Its protein product is CSVEDRVGQGSPDTQYF.

This clonotype was detected a few times. The CDR3 DNA reads TGTGCCAGCAGCTTAACGGGACTACAGAATTCACCCCTCCACTTT. Translated, it gives CASSLTGLQNSPLHF. The chain employs TRBV7-2 and TRBJ1-6, with D possibly matching TRBD1 (5 bases). Germline V gene lookup returns CDR1 SGHTA and CDR2 FQGNSA. The CDR3 extends over 15 amino acids. Between the trimmed V and J ends, which lost 2 bases and 7 bases, there was a span of 12 bases.

This clonotype was detected only once. V gene TRBV6-5 combines with J gene TRBJ2-7; D may correspond to TRBD1 or TRBD2 (6 bases each). The CDR3 consists of 15 residues. The V gene lost 2 bases and the J gene lost 2 bases, with 13 bases spanning the gap. The germline V gene has CDR1 MNHEY and CDR2 SVGAGI. As DNA, the CDR3 is TGTGCCAGCAGTTACAACGCAAGGGGGGCCTACGAGCAGTACTTC. Translation: CASSYNARGAYEQYF.

This chain joins TRBV7-2 and TRBJ2-5, with D possibly being TRBD1 (6 bases). The CDR3 runs 14 residues. Trimming removed 5 bases from V and 5 bases from J, with 15 bases in between. The V gene's germline CDR1 is SGHTA and CDR2 FQGNSA. DNA for the CDR3: TGTGCCAGCAGCCTCGGACCAACAGGGGAGACCCAGTACTTC. This gives the protein CASSLGPTGETQYF.

This clonotype was seen more than once but under ten times. This rearrangement joins TRBV2 to TRBJ1-1; no firm D call. Germline values: CDR1 SNHLY, CDR2 FYNNEI. V was cut by 1 base and J by 5 bases, with 8 bases left in between. This CDR3 has 13 amino acids. CDR3: CASSEEAGTEAFF. The DNA of the CDR3 is TGTGCCAGCAGTGAAGAGGCGGGAACTGAAGCTTTCTTT. The variable domain in full, with the rest retrieved from reference TRBV2 and TRBJ1-1, is EPEVTQTPSHQVTQMGQEVILRCVPISNHLYFYWYRQILGQKVEFLVSFYNNEISEKSEIFDDQFSVERPDGSNFTLKIRSTKLEDSAMYFCASSEEAGTEAFFGQGTRLTVV.

The rearrangement links TRBV2 to TRBJ2-3; TRBD1 or TRBD2 may be the D gene (6 bases each). In germline, CDR1 is SNHLY, CDR2 FYNNEI. CDR3 length equals 14 residues. Trimming took 8 bases from V and 7 from J, leaving 19 bases between them. CDR3 loop: CASLKTPGANTQYF. As DNA, the CDR3 is TGTGCCAGCCTAAAAACACCGGGGGCCAATACGCAGTATTTT.

This clonotype has ten or more counts. The chain couples TRBV6-5 to TRBJ1-1, with D unresolved. CDR1 is MNHEY, CDR2 SVGAGI, per germline. This CDR3 is 16 amino acids long. V lost 2 bases to trimming and J lost 2 bases, with 15 bases between them. CDR3 nucleotide sequence: TGTGCCAGCAGTTACAGTTGGCAGGACGAAAACACTGAAGCTTTCTTT. Amino acids: CASSYSWQDENTEAFF.

The J gene is TRBJ2-7, the V gene TRBV7-2, with D perhaps TRBD1 (6 bases). CDR1 is SGHTA, CDR2 FQGNSA, per germline. This CDR3 has 19 residues. Trimming shortened V by 4 bases and J by 3 bases, and 28 bases separated the two germline ends. CDR3 sequence: CASSSKSSAGAYLGYEQYF. The CDR3 DNA is TGTGCCAGCAGCTCGAAAAGTTCGGCAGGGGCTTATCTGGGCTACGAGCAGTACTTC.

This clonotype was seen a handful of times. The chain combines TRBV5-1 with TRBJ2-7; weak D call: TRBD1 (5 bases). The CDR3 spans 14 residues. In germline, CDR1 is SGHRS, CDR2 YFSETQ. V was pared by 2 bases and J by 1 base, with 10 bases between. The CDR3 protein is CASSLQDRSYEQYF. CDR3 in DNA: TGCGCCAGCAGCTTACAGGACCGGTCCTACGAGCAGTACTTC.

This clonotype was detected once. Relative to the germline gene, one junction end is altered; a read error may explain this. J is TRBJ1-1 and V is TRBV7-8; a weak D match, TRBD1 (6 bases). Germline V lookup: CDR1 SGHVS, CDR2 FQNEAQ. The CDR3 runs 16 residues. The CDR3 spells CASSLSSGGQGTEALF. The CDR3 DNA sequence: TGTGCCAGCAGCCTGTCGTCGGGGGGCCAGGGCACTGAAGCTCTCTTT.

This clonotype was found a few times. A junction boundary mismatches the germline segment, possibly from a read error. V gene TRBV11-3 combines with J gene TRBJ2-1, with 10 bases identical to TRBD2. CDR3 length: 14 residues. Germline assignment: CDR1 SGHNT and CDR2 YENEEA. In DNA, the CDR3 is TGTGCCAGCAGCTTAGATGGTAGCGGGGGGTCCATGAACTTC. Protein product: CASSLDGSGGSMNF.

This clonotype was picked up many times. CDR3 in amino acids: CASSGKAGGPETQYF. The CDR3 nucleotides read TGTGCCAGCAGCGGAAAGGCGGGAGGGCCTGAGACCCAGTACTTC. V and J are TRBV11-2 and TRBJ2-5; 9 bases match TRBD2. The CDR3 spans 15 residues. Germline lookup yields CDR1 SGHAT and CDR2 FQNNGV. The V and J ends lost 5 bases and 5 bases, in that order; junction bases with no gene match: 9.

This clonotype appeared a few times. The chain has TRBV3-1 and TRBJ2-2; D unclear. The CDR3 contains 15 residues. Germline loops: CDR1 LGHDT, CDR2 YNNKEL (reference sequence). Trimming shortened V by 5 bases and J by 0 bases, and 10 bases separated the two germline ends. CDR3 DNA: TGTGCCAGCAGCAGAACACTGGCGAACACCGGGGAGCTGTTTTTT. Protein product: CASSRTLANTGELFF.

The table lists this clonotype with a few counts. The chain has TRBV20-1 and TRBJ2-5, with 9 bases identical to TRBD2. The CDR3 extends over 17 amino acids. After removal of 0 bases from V and 2 bases from J, the junction contained 10 bases not matched to a gene. Germline lookup yields CDR1 DFQATT and CDR2 SNEGSKA (reference sequence). The CDR3 sequence: CSARDQAGGNIQETQYF. CDR3 DNA sequence: TGCAGTGCTAGAGATCAAGCGGGGGGTAATATACAAGAGACCCAGTACTTC.

The chain uses TRBV19 and TRBJ2-5; D possibly matches TRBD1 or TRBD2 (5 bases each). V was clipped by 6 bases and J by 3 bases, with 11 bases between them. This CDR3 has 13 residues. CDR1 and CDR2 from the germline V gene are LNHDA and SQIVND (reference sequence). The CDR3, as DNA: TGTGCCAGTAGGGGGACGGTGAAAGAGACCCAGTACTTC. Amino acids: CASRGTVKETQYF. Using reference TRBV19 and TRBJ2-5 for the parts outside the CDR3, the full variable domain is DGGITQSPKYLFRKEGQNVTLSCEQNLNHDAMYWYRQDPGQGLRLIYYSQIVNDFQKGDIAEGYSVSREKKESFPLTVTSAQKNPTAFYLCASRGTVKETQYFGPGTRLLVL.

This clonotype was seen a few times. The V call is TRBV25-1, the J call TRBJ1-1; TRBD1 is a possible D gene (5 bases). In germline, CDR1 is MGHDK, CDR2 SYGVNS. The CDR3 loop spans 14 amino acids. Between the trimmed V and J ends, which lost 7 bases and 9 bases, there was a span of 21 bases. CDR3 coding DNA: TGTGCCAGCACCCCCACCGGCAGGGCGGGCAAAGCTTTCTTT. The encoded protein is CASTPTGRAGKAFF.

There are a few counts of this clonotype. The genes are TRBV12-3 or TRBV12-4 and TRBJ2-5; 9 nucleotides align to TRBD1. Trimming at V came to 6 bases and at J to 5 bases, leaving 10 bases not matched to a gene. This CDR3 region has 15 residues. The CDR3 DNA reads as TGTGCCAGCAGGCTCGGGACAGGGAGTGGGGAGACCCAGTACTTC. Amino acid sequence: CASRLGTGSGETQYF.

This clonotype has just a few counts. This chain connects TRBV6-1 to TRBJ1-5, with D possibly matching TRBD1 (6 bases). The CDR3 runs 15 residues. Germline values: CDR1 MNHNS, CDR2 SASEGT. V lost 8 bases and J 2 bases, leaving 16 bases between the germline ends. This chain's CDR3 is CASGLRGAGNQPQHF. The CDR3 DNA follows: TGTGCCAGCGGGTTGCGGGGGGCTGGCAATCAGCCCCAGCATTTT.

This clonotype was counted at least ten times. This chain uses TRBV15 with TRBJ2-1, with TRBD2 as a possible D gene (5 bases). Trimming removed 4 bases at V and 0 bases at J, with 7 bases between. Germline V gene sequence: CDR1 LNHNV, CDR2 YYDKDF (reference sequence). This CDR3 has 14 residues. The CDR3 spells CATSMAGSYNEQFF. The CDR3 DNA is TGTGCCACCAGCATGGCGGGCTCCTACAATGAGCAGTTCTTC.

This rearrangement joins TRBV29-1 to TRBJ1-2, with 7 bases lining up with TRBD1. This CDR3 has 12 residues. CDR1 is SQVTM and CDR2 is ANQGSEA in the germline V gene. The V and J ends lost 4 bases and 8 bases, in that order; junction bases with no gene match: 7. Written as DNA, the CDR3 is TGCAGCGTTGGGAAGGGGGCGGCGGGCTACACCTTC. Protein sequence: CSVGKGAAGYTF.

This chain connects TRBV28 to TRBJ2-1; a weak D match, TRBD2 (5 bases). This CDR3 region has 13 residues. With 2 bases removed from V and 6 bases from J, the gap between germline ends came to 8 bases. Germline V gives CDR1 MDHEN, CDR2 SYDVKM. The CDR3 bases are TGTGCCAGCAGTTTAACGCGGGCCAATGAGCAGTTCTTC. Encoded protein: CASSLTRANEQFF.

The CDR3 protein is CAIRDGGLAGVEQFF. CDR3 DNA sequence: TGTGCCATCAGAGATGGGGGACTAGCGGGAGTTGAGCAGTTCTTC. The chain uses TRBV10-3 and TRBJ2-1; 14 nucleotides match TRBD2. Germline CDR1 and CDR2: ENHRY and SYGVKD. This CDR3 spans 15 amino acids. The V and J ends lost 6 bases and 9 bases, in that order; junction bases with no gene match: 7.

At least ten counts were recorded for this clonotype. The chain has TRBV5-1 and TRBJ1-1; D uncertain. Germline V gene data show CDR1 as SGHRS and CDR2 as YFSETQ. The CDR3 runs to 14 residues. The V end lost 0 bases, the J end lost 1 base, and 7 bases lay between the germline ends. The CDR3 region has the DNA TGCGCCAGCAGCTTGGACAGCCCGAACACTGAAGCTTTCTTT. Translated: CASSLDSPNTEAFF.

This clonotype was picked up a small number of times. The chain uses TRBV12-3 or TRBV12-4 and TRBJ1-6; TRBD1 matches at 7 bases. The trim removed 5 bases at V and 10 bases at J, leaving 11 bases unmatched. This CDR3 is built from 15 residues. This CDR3 is CASSLSPTGQSPLHF. The CDR3 nucleotides are TGTGCCAGCAGTCTCTCTCCGACAGGGCAGTCACCCCTCCACTTT.

In its sample, this clonotype was seen a few times. CDR3 bases: TGCAGCGTCCAAGTTGGGGACAGGGACTATGGCTACACCTTC. It yields the protein CSVQVGDRDYGYTF. The genes are TRBV29-1 and TRBJ1-2, with 9 bases lining up with TRBD1. Per the germline V gene, CDR1 is SQVTM and CDR2 is ANQGSEA. This CDR3 region has 14 residues. The V gene end was trimmed by 6 bases and the J gene end by 3 bases; junction bases not matched to a gene: 8.